This T cell receptor beta chain was recovered during a study of T cell responses to AZD1222 COVID-19 vaccine. The V gene lost 3 bases and the J gene lost 0 bases, with 11 bases spanning the gap. Germline CDR1 reads GTSNPN; CDR2 reads SVGIG (reference sequence). The CDR3 runs to 14 residues. Profiled with immunoSEQ multiplex PCR; TCRdb holds only in-frame clones, not every one. The data show some 180,000 clones, with 90% to 95% seen just once and roughly 1% held by the top ten. The chain has TRBV30 and TRBJ1-1; D gene unclear. The sample in question was peripheral blood, obtained 28 days after the second dose of the MenACWY control vaccine. This clonotype was sampled from an adult who received the MenACWY meningococcal vaccine as a control. The CDR3, as DNA: TGTGCCTGGAGCGGGTCCCTCATGAACACTGAAGCTTTCTTT. Protein: CAWSGSLMNTEAFF.